The 20 T cell receptor beta chains in this list originate from one sample, sequenced in a study of T cell responses to AZD1222 COVID-19 vaccine. Sequencing used immunoSEQ multiplex PCR; TCRdb keeps in-frame clones, though not all of them. The sample carries about 120,000 clones, 70% to 90% recorded once. The specimen was peripheral blood, collected on day 0 of MenACWY control vaccination. These receptors originate from an adult in good health.

This chain connects TRBV2 to TRBJ1-1; 7 positions match TRBD1. The V segment lost 10 bases and the J segment 7 bases; nucleotides outside the gene matches: 15. The germline gives CDR1 SNHLY, CDR2 FYNNEI. The CDR3 is 14 amino acids. The CDR3 DNA reads as TGTGCCACTTCCGGGACAGCGCTACAAAGTGAAGCTTTCTTT. This translates into CATSGTALQSEAFF. The full variable domain, its missing parts supplied by reference TRBV2 and TRBJ1-1, is EPEVTQTPSHQVTQMGQEVILRCVPISNHLYFYWYRQILGQKVEFLVSFYNNEISEKSEIFDDQFSVERPDGSNFTLKIRSTKLEDSAMYFCATSGTALQSEAFFGQGTRLTVV.

The V call is TRBV7-8, the J call TRBJ2-2, with D maybe TRBD2 (6 bases). This CDR3 region has 16 residues. V lost 5 bases to trimming and J lost 2 bases, with 15 bases between them. The germline gives CDR1 SGHVS, CDR2 FQNEAQ. The CDR3 coding sequence is TGTGCCAGCAGCCCCCCTCGAGCGGGCAACACCGGGGAGCTGTTTTTT. It yields the protein CASSPPRAGNTGELFF.

The J gene is TRBJ2-4, the V gene TRBV7-3, with TRBD1 matching over 10 bases. Germline trimming cut 1 base from V and 1 base from J; bases unmatched to any gene: 4. The CDR3 consists of 17 residues. In germline, CDR1 is SGHTA, CDR2 FQGTGA. The CDR3 loop reads CASSLSAGQGAKNIQYF. The CDR3 nucleotides are TGTGCCAGCAGCTTAAGCGCGGGACAGGGGGCCAAAAACATTCAGTACTTC. The full variable domain, completed using reference TRBV7-3 and TRBJ2-4, is GAGVSQTPSNKVTEKGKYVELRCDPISGHTALYWYRQSLGQGPEFLIYFQGTGAADDSGLPNDRFFAVRPEGSVSTLKIQRTERGDSAVYLCASSLSAGQGAKNIQYFGAGTRLSVL.

J is TRBJ1-2 and V is TRBV28, with TRBD1 identical over 8 bases. J lost 7 bases, V lost 6 bases, and 4 bases had no gene match. This CDR3 spans 12 amino acids. The V gene's germline CDR1 is MDHEN and CDR2 SYDVKM. CDR3 DNA: TGTGCCAGCAGGACTCAGGGGGCTGGCTACACCTTC. This codes for CASRTQGAGYTF.

V is TRBV27 and J is TRBJ2-7, with 9 bases fitting TRBD1. The CDR3 loop spans 14 amino acids. Germline CDR1 and CDR2: MNHEY and SMNVEV (reference sequence). V trimming: 5 bases; J trimming: 4 bases; junction bases outside the gene matches: 6. The DNA of the CDR3 is TGTGCCAGCAGTCTACAGGGGGCGAGATACGAGCAGTACTTC. Translated, it gives CASSLQGARYEQYF.

V gene TRBV2 combines with J gene TRBJ2-5; possible D gene TRBD1, 5 bases. Deletions cut 2 bases from V and 4 bases from J, with 14 bases between. Germline V gene data show CDR1 as SNHLY and CDR2 as FYNNEI. This CDR3 region has 15 residues. This CDR3 reads CASSELGPPGETQYF. The DNA of the CDR3 is TGTGCCAGCAGTGAACTGGGGCCCCCCGGAGAGACCCAGTACTTC.

The chain is built from TRBV7-9 and TRBJ2-6, with TRBD1 as a possible D gene (6 bases). V shed 5 bases and J shed 1 base, with 18 bases lying between them. CDR3 length equals 18 residues. Germline V CDR1 and CDR2: SEHNR, FQNEAQ (reference sequence). CDR3 loop: CASSHSPGHKSGANVLTF. The CDR3 nucleotides are TGTGCCAGCAGCCATAGCCCGGGACATAAGTCTGGGGCCAACGTCCTGACTTTC.

The chain uses TRBV5-1 and TRBJ2-2; D unclear. With 2 bases removed from V and 2 bases from J, the gap between germline ends came to 10 bases. The CDR3 has 15 amino acids. From germline, CDR1 is SGHRS and CDR2 YFSETQ. The DNA for the CDR3 is TGCGCCAGCAGCTTAATTGGTGATAACACCGGGGAGCTGTTTTTT. Translating it yields CASSLIGDNTGELFF.

The chain uses TRBV9 and TRBJ1-6; 9 bases are shared with TRBD1. V was clipped by 3 bases and J by 4 bases; unmatched bases: 2. This CDR3 is 15 amino acids long. Per germline, CDR1 SGDLS and CDR2 YYNGEE. Here the CDR3 DNA reads TGTGCCAGCAGCGGCGGACAGGGGTATAATTCACCCCTCCACTTT. Protein: CASSGGQGYNSPLHF.

This chain uses TRBV19 with TRBJ1-1, with 7 nucleotides matching TRBD1. With V trimmed by 7 bases and J by 4 bases, 6 bases remained unmatched. Germline loops: CDR1 LNHDA, CDR2 SQIVND (reference sequence). This CDR3 comprises 13 residues. The CDR3 DNA sequence: TGTGCCAGTAATAGACAGGGCGGCACTGAAGCTTTCTTT. This encodes CASNRQGGTEAFF.

The V and J genes are TRBV28 and TRBJ2-2, with no clear D. The V end was cut by 6 bases, the J end by 2 bases, with 7 bases between. The CDR3 consists of 13 residues. The germline V gene has CDR1 MDHEN and CDR2 SYDVKM. The CDR3 here is CASRAGNTGELFF. The DNA of the CDR3 is TGTGCCAGCAGGGCAGGTAACACCGGGGAGCTGTTTTTT.

CDR3: CASSPLGGPRVQETQYF. In nucleotides, the CDR3 is TGTGCCAGCAGCCCTCTGGGTGGTCCTAGGGTCCAAGAGACCCAGTACTTC. V gene TRBV5-8 combines with J gene TRBJ2-5; D not resolved. CDR3 length equals 17 residues. Trimming removed 4 bases from V and 1 base from J, with 20 bases in between. Germline V gives CDR1 SGHTS, CDR2 YDEGEE.

This clone was seen just once. The chain recombines TRBV19 with TRBJ1-2; D uncertain. Germline lookup yields CDR1 LNHDA and CDR2 SQIVND (reference sequence). The CDR3 is 15 amino acids. Trimming stripped 6 bases from V and 2 bases from J, with 16 bases between. In DNA form, the CDR3 reads TGTGCCAGTAGCATCTCCCAGATATCGAACTATGGCTACACCTTC. Translating it yields CASSISQISNYGYTF.

This clone was detected once. The chain combines TRBV12-3 or TRBV12-4 with TRBJ2-1; D is perhaps TRBD2 (5 bases). V lost 6 bases, J lost 7 bases, and 13 bases lay in between. CDR3 length equals 13 residues. The CDR3 sequence is CASRTIAGNEQFF. The CDR3 DNA is TGTGCCAGCAGGACTATAGCCGGGAATGAGCAGTTCTTC.

The V and J genes are TRBV30 and TRBJ1-6; 7 nucleotides align to TRBD1. In germline, CDR1 is GTSNPN, CDR2 SVGIG (reference sequence). This CDR3 is 14 amino acids long. The ends lost 3 bases at V and 8 bases at J; junction bases unmatched: 7. As DNA, the CDR3 is TGTGCCTGGAGCTACAGGGGATCAGATTCACCCCTCCACTTT. This gives the protein CAWSYRGSDSPLHF.

As DNA, the CDR3 is TGTGCCAGTAGGCAGGGGGCGCAATCTTTGGGCTACACCTTC. This encodes CASRQGAQSLGYTF. The chain couples TRBV19 to TRBJ1-2, with 8 nucleotides matching TRBD1. Per the germline V gene, CDR1 is LNHDA and CDR2 is SQIVND (reference sequence). The junction had 11 bases not matched to a gene; V was cut back by 6 bases and J by 8 bases. CDR3 length equals 14 residues.

This clone appeared once. The CDR3 DNA follows: TGTGCCAGCAGCTCCTTCGGACAGGGGTATGGCTACACCTTC. This encodes CASSSFGQGYGYTF. J is TRBJ1-2 and V is TRBV12-1; TRBD1 was called by the table and not checked on the DNA. TRBV12-1 is termed a pseudogene. This CDR3 is 14 amino acids long.

The chain joins TRBV29-1 to TRBJ2-5; 7 bases line up with TRBD2. CDR3 length: 12 residues. CDR1 and CDR2 (germline): SQVTM, ANQGSEA. V gave up 7 bases and J gave up 4 bases; unmatched junction bases: 6. Written as DNA, the CDR3 is TGCAGCGCCATCCCGGGGGGAGAGACCCAGTACTTC. This translates into CSAIPGGETQYF.

The chain combines TRBV7-2 with TRBJ2-7, with D possibly being TRBD2 (5 bases). The CDR3 is made up of 14 amino acids. Germline CDR1 SGHTA, CDR2 FQGNSA. Trimming left V 5 bases short and J 0 bases short, with 11 bases between. Here the CDR3 reads CASSPSRSSYEQYF. The DNA for the CDR3 is TGTGCCAGCAGCCCTAGCAGGAGCTCCTACGAGCAGTACTTC.

This clone was seen more than once but under ten times. The V and J genes are TRBV7-2 and TRBJ2-7; tentative D call: TRBD2 (5 bases). The germline V gene has CDR1 SGHTA and CDR2 FQGNSA. The CDR3 has 14 residues. V was pared by 1 base and J by 5 bases, with 12 bases between. This CDR3 is CASSLGWGSDEQYF. In DNA form, the CDR3 reads TGTGCCAGCAGCTTAGGTTGGGGTAGCGACGAGCAGTACTTC.